Presented here are 30 T cell receptor beta chains from one specimen sequenced in a study of regulatory T cells in long-lasting Graves disease. Time point noted: newly diagnosed GD, antithyroid drugs for less than 3 months. Isolated PBMC RNA provided the starting material for the TCR library. To make TCR beta libraries, researchers used iRepertoire HTBI primers and Arm-PCR of CDR3 regions. MiXCR, run by TCRdb on the multiplex PCR reads, gives a single entry per CDR3 protein. Of 300,000 to 400,000 distinct CDR3 sequences listed, approximately 15% are singletons. These data were likewise used in another study, on T cells in Graves' hyperthyroidism and ophthalmopathy.

The sequences come from peripheral blood mononuclear cells (PBMCs), collected at new diagnosis, from a patient treated with antithyroid drugs. Source of these receptors: a man aged 40-50 years with Graves disease.

This clonotype was seen many times. The rearrangement uses TRBV11-2 and TRBJ1-1, with 10 positions matching TRBD1. This CDR3 is built from 15 residues. Losses at the gene ends were 3 bases for V and 5 bases for J; bases not matched to a gene: 6. The V gene's germline CDR1 is SGHAT and CDR2 FQNNGV. The CDR3 DNA follows: TGTGCCAGCAGCTTGGGGACAGGGGAGAGAACTGAAGCTTTCTTT. As protein: CASSLGTGERTEAFF.

This clonotype was counted between two and nine times. V and J are TRBV3-1 and TRBJ1-4, with D unclear. Per the germline V gene, CDR1 is LGHDT and CDR2 is YNNKEL (reference sequence). V shed 4 bases and J shed 8 bases, with 14 bases lying between them. The CDR3 has 14 residues. CDR3 bases: TGTGCCAGCAGCCCGCCGGCGGTCGGGGAAAAACTGTTTTTT. As protein: CASSPPAVGEKLFF.

This clonotype appeared a few times. The CDR3 nucleotides read TGTGCCAGCAGCTTACCGGGGCCTCCCTACGAGCAGTACTTC. Residues: CASSLPGPPYEQYF. This chain links TRBV7-9 with TRBJ2-7; D is tentatively TRBD1 or TRBD2 (5 bases each). The germline V gene has CDR1 SEHNR and CDR2 FQNEAQ (reference sequence). The V end was cut by 2 bases, the J end by 2 bases, with 10 bases between. CDR3 length: 14 residues.

This clonotype has a handful of counts. The chain is built from TRBV19 and TRBJ1-1; D possibly corresponds to TRBD1 (6 bases). CDR3 size: 15 residues. CDR1 LNHDA and CDR2 SQIVND come from the germline V gene (reference sequence). Trimming removed 1 base at V and 2 bases at J, with 11 bases between. The CDR3 reads CASSIGGQRNTEAFF. CDR3 sequence (DNA): TGTGCCAGTAGTATAGGTGGACAGCGTAACACTGAAGCTTTCTTT.

This clonotype appeared a few times. This chain joins TRBV7-3 and TRBJ2-2; D gene unclear. The CDR3 has 16 residues. V lost 5 bases, J lost 0 bases, and 13 bases lay in between. CDR1 is SGHTA, CDR2 FQGTGA, per germline. The CDR3 here is CASSPPGRTNTGELFF. The CDR3 region has the DNA TGTGCCAGCAGCCCCCCCGGCAGGACGAACACCGGGGAGCTGTTTTTT. Combining the CDR3 with reference TRBV7-3 and TRBJ2-2 gives the whole variable domain GAGVSQTPSNKVTEKGKYVELRCDPISGHTALYWYRQSLGQGPEFLIYFQGTGAADDSGLPNDRFFAVRPEGSVSTLKIQRTERGDSAVYLCASSPPGRTNTGELFFGEGSRLTVL.

The rearrangement joins TRBV4-1 to TRBJ2-3, with D unresolved. CDR3 size: 13 residues. CDR1 and CDR2 (germline): MGHRA, YSYEKL. V gave up 4 bases and J gave up 2 bases, with 7 bases separating them. This chain's CDR3 is CASSPRNTDTQYF. DNA of the CDR3: TGCGCCAGCAGCCCCAGGAACACAGATACGCAGTATTTT.

To note about this clonotype: This could be a read error, since a much larger clone is one nucleotide away. The chain couples TRBV18 to TRBJ1-1; TRBD1 is a possible D gene (6 bases). The CDR3 runs 13 residues. From germline, CDR1 is KGHSH and CDR2 LQKENI. This CDR3 is CTSSQGSNTEAFF. CDR3 coding DNA: TGTACCAGCTCACAGGGCTCGAACACTGAAGCTTTCTTT.

This clonotype was seen many times. The J gene is TRBJ2-5, the V gene TRBV11-3, with TRBD1 as a possible D gene (6 bases). V gave up 5 bases and J gave up 5 bases, with 15 bases separating them. Germline CDR1 and CDR2: SGHNT and YENEEA. The CDR3 runs 14 residues. As DNA, the CDR3 is TGTGCCAGCAGCGTCAACACAGGGCTGGAGACCCAGTACTTC. Amino acid sequence: CASSVNTGLETQYF.

This clonotype was recorded many times. CDR3 DNA sequence: TGTGCCACCAGTGATTCGAGGTCCCCCTATGGCTACACCTTC. Translated: CATSDSRSPYGYTF. The chain has TRBV24-1 and TRBJ1-2; no firm D call. The CDR3 contains 14 residues. CDR1 is KGHDR and CDR2 is SFDVKD in the germline V gene. V lost 2 bases and J lost 4, with 10 bases in between.

In this sample, this clonotype turned up many times. The chain carries TRBV11-2 and TRBJ2-7; TRBD1 might be the D (5 bases). CDR1 and CDR2 from the germline V gene are SGHAT and FQNNGV. V was trimmed by 4 bases and J by 2 bases, leaving 9 bases between them. This CDR3 has 13 amino acids. This CDR3 reads CASSSREAYEQYF. CDR3 sequence (DNA): TGTGCCAGCAGCTCCAGGGAAGCCTACGAGCAGTACTTC.

This clonotype was seen only a few times. The chain links TRBV15 to TRBJ2-2; D gene unclear. The CDR3 has 16 residues. Between the trimmed V and J ends, which lost 1 base and 0 bases, there was a span of 9 bases. Germline CDR1 is LNHNV and CDR2 is YYDKDF (reference sequence). In DNA, the CDR3 is TGTGCCACCAGCAGAGGTCGAGAGTCGAACACCGGGGAGCTGTTTTTT. It encodes CATSRGRESNTGELFF.

This clonotype was recorded a few times. This chain connects TRBV5-8 to TRBJ2-3; D is perhaps TRBD2 (6 bases). Germline V gives CDR1 SGHTS, CDR2 YDEGEE. The V end was cut by 4 bases, the J end by 3 bases, with 18 bases between. The CDR3 spans 16 residues. The CDR3 DNA sequence: TGTGCCAGCAGCCTGACCGGTGCGGAGGGTACAGATACGCAGTATTTT. Encoded protein: CASSLTGAEGTDTQYF. The full variable domain, rest sourced from reference TRBV5-8 and TRBJ2-3, is EAGVTQSPTHLIKTRGQQATLRCSPISGHTSVYWYQQALGLGLQFLLWYDEGEERNRGNFPPRFSGRQFPNYSSELNVNALELEDSALYLCASSLTGAEGTDTQYFGPGTRLTVL.

The chain is built from TRBV7-9 and TRBJ2-7; D tentatively fits TRBD1 or TRBD2 (5 bases each). V was trimmed by 5 bases and J by 7 bases, leaving 18 bases between them. CDR1 and CDR2 from the germline V gene are SEHNR and FQNEAQ (reference sequence). This CDR3 comprises 14 residues. The CDR3 nucleotides are TGTGCCAGCAGCCAGGGTTCCCATGGAGGAGAGCAGTACTTC. Its protein product is CASSQGSHGGEQYF.

A few counts support this clonotype. This sequence joins TRBV28 and TRBJ2-4; TRBD1 might be the D (5 bases). The ends were cut back, 4 bases at V and 0 bases at J, with 10 bases in the middle. The CDR3 runs to 15 residues. Per germline, CDR1 MDHEN and CDR2 SYDVKM. The CDR3 loop is CASSSRTLAKNIQYF. CDR3 DNA: TGTGCCAGCAGTTCCAGGACATTAGCCAAAAACATTCAGTACTTC. Looking up the rest from reference TRBV28 and TRBJ2-4 gives the full variable domain: DVKVTQSSRYLVKRTGEKVFLECVQDMDHENMFWYRQDPGLGLRLIYFSYDVKMKEKGDIPEGYSVSREKKERFSLILESASTNQTSMYLCASSSRTLAKNIQYFGAGTRLSVL.

The chain links TRBV19 to TRBJ1-5; D is undetermined. V was cut by 2 bases and J by 7 bases, with 9 bases left in between. Germline V gene sequence: CDR1 LNHDA, CDR2 SQIVND (reference sequence). This CDR3 comprises 13 residues. The CDR3 DNA is TGTGCCAGTAGTATAAACGATGGACAGCCCCAGCATTTT. Translated, it gives CASSINDGQPQHF.

At least ten counts were recorded for this clonotype. The CDR3 here is CASSLGGGASSGNQPQHF. CDR3 DNA: TGTGCCAGCAGCTTAGGAGGGGGCGCGAGTAGTGGCAATCAGCCCCAGCATTTT. V gene TRBV7-9 combines with J gene TRBJ1-5; 7 bases are a match to TRBD1. This CDR3 is 18 amino acids long. V lost 1 base to trimming and J lost 2 bases; unmatched junction nucleotides: 11. CDR1 and CDR2 from the germline V gene are SEHNR and FQNEAQ (reference sequence). Using reference TRBV7-9 and TRBJ1-5 for the parts outside the CDR3, the full variable domain is DTGVSQNPRHKITKRGQNVTFRCDPISEHNRLYWYRQTLGQGPEFLTYFQNEAQLEKSRLLSDRFSAERPKGSFSTLEIQRTEQGDSAMYLCASSLGGGASSGNQPQHFGDGTRLSIL.

This clonotype was seen more than once but under ten times. The chain employs TRBV7-9 and TRBJ2-7; the D gene is possibly TRBD2 (6 bases). Germline CDR1 and CDR2: SEHNR and FQNEAQ (reference sequence). This CDR3 is 14 amino acids long. V lost 1 base and J lost 6, with 13 bases in between. CDR3 protein: CASSLGAGGGEQYF. The DNA of the CDR3 is TGTGCCAGCAGCTTAGGGGCCGGGGGAGGCGAGCAGTACTTC.

This clonotype was observed many times. This chain connects TRBV11-2 to TRBJ2-3; D gene uncertain. V was shortened by 11 bases and J by 2 bases, with 11 bases between the two germline ends. The germline CDR1 and CDR2 sequences are SGHAT and FQNNGV. This CDR3 has 12 residues. The CDR3 nucleotides read TGTGCCTCGGCGAAGTCCACAGATACGCAGTATTTT. Amino acids: CASAKSTDTQYF.

This clonotype was observed at least ten times. This chain links TRBV2 with TRBJ2-5; 9 bases are a match to TRBD1. Trimming took 4 bases from V and 6 from J; bases not matched to a gene: 6. The germline gives CDR1 SNHLY, CDR2 FYNNEI. The CDR3 covers 14 residues. The CDR3 coding sequence is TGTGCCAGCAGTGGACAGGGGGGGGAGAAGACCCAGTACTTC. Protein: CASSGQGGEKTQYF.

For this clonotype: This may be a read error: a much more frequent sequence differs by one nucleotide. The conserved phenylalanine or tryptophan normally closing the CDR3 is absent here, so this likely arose from a read error. CDR3 in DNA: TGTGCCAGGACCCCTTTGGGCCTGAGTGATGCTGAAGCTTTCCTT. It is translated as CARTPLGLSDAEAFL. This chain joins TRBV2 and TRBJ1-1; unclear D gene. Germline V gene lookup returns CDR1 SNHLY and CDR2 FYNNEI. This CDR3 spans 15 amino acids. V was cut by 9 bases and J by 6 bases, with 23 bases left in between.

The sample holds many counts of this clonotype. This CDR3 is CASSVRGASGTDTQYF. In nucleotides, the CDR3 is TGTGCCAGCAGCGTTCGGGGGGCCTCTGGCACAGATACGCAGTATTTT. The V gene is TRBV9, the J gene TRBJ2-3; D might be TRBD2 (7 bases). Looked up from germline, CDR1 is SGDLS and CDR2 is YYNGEE. The CDR3 contains 16 residues. V was trimmed by 2 bases and J by 1 base, leaving 14 bases between them.

The table lists this clonotype with a few counts. A read error may explain this, as a much larger clone is one base away. The chain carries TRBV6-2 or TRBV6-3 and TRBJ1-1; a weak D match, TRBD1 (5 bases). Trimming stripped 6 bases from V and 3 bases from J, with 14 bases between. The germline V gene encodes CDR1 MNHEY and CDR2 SVGEGT. This CDR3 region has 14 residues. The CDR3 protein is CASRSGRMDTEAFF. CDR3 bases: TGTGCCAGCAGATCGGGACGGATGGACACTGAAGCTTTCTTT.

This clonotype was seen ten or more times. The chain combines TRBV18 with TRBJ1-1, with D perhaps TRBD1 (6 bases). Looked up from germline, CDR1 is KGHSH and CDR2 is LQKENI. The V end was cut by 6 bases, the J end by 4 bases, with 12 bases between. The CDR3 loop spans 13 amino acids. CDR3 sequence (DNA): TGTGCCAGCTCGTACAGGGAGGGCACTGAAGCTTTCTTT. This translates into CASSYREGTEAFF.

This clonotype has ten or more counts. The chain has TRBV5-6 and TRBJ2-1; TRBD2 might be the D (6 bases). Germline V CDR1 and CDR2: SGHDT, YYEEEE. The V end lost 1 base, the J end lost 3 bases, and 11 bases lay between the germline ends. The CDR3 contains 15 residues. The CDR3 reads CASSLRWDFYNEQFF. Written as DNA, the CDR3 is TGTGCCAGCAGCTTGAGGTGGGACTTCTACAATGAGCAGTTCTTC.

V usage is TRBV30 and J usage is TRBJ1-3; D perhaps matches TRBD1 (6 bases). Germline V CDR1 and CDR2: GTSNPN, SVGIG (reference sequence). The CDR3 is 13 residues long. Deletions cut 5 bases from V and 0 bases from J, with 8 bases between. Here the CDR3 reads CAWDRISGNTIYF. The CDR3, as DNA: TGTGCCTGGGACAGGATCTCTGGAAACACCATATATTTT.

Concerning this clonotype itself: This could be a read error, since a much larger clone is one nucleotide away. The CDR3 does not close with the conserved phenylalanine or tryptophan, likely indicating a read error. The CDR3 nucleotides read TGTGCCACCAGCAGTGACCTCGGGAAGAACACTGAAGCTTTCCTT. It translates to CATSSDLGKNTEAFL. The chain combines TRBV15 with TRBJ1-1; D uncertain. Trimming left V 3 bases short and J 1 base short, with 12 bases between. The CDR3 has 15 residues. Per the germline V gene, CDR1 is LNHNV and CDR2 is YYDKDF (reference sequence).

This clonotype was counted a few times. The V call is TRBV11-2, the J call TRBJ2-4; 9 bases are shared with TRBD2. Germline trimming cut 0 bases from V and 0 bases from J; bases unmatched to any gene: 9. The CDR3 extends over 19 amino acids. The V gene's germline CDR1 is SGHAT and CDR2 FQNNGV. The CDR3 nucleotides read TGTGCCAGCAGCTTAGAGTTAGCGGGGGACCCAGAAGCCAAAAACATTCAGTACTTC. This gives the protein CASSLELAGDPEAKNIQYF.

This clonotype has a count of ten or more. CDR3 region: CASSLDHPPGTQYF. The CDR3 coding sequence is TGTGCCAGCAGCTTAGATCACCCCCCGGGGACCCAGTACTTC. V and J are TRBV7-9 and TRBJ2-5; D not certain. The germline V and J ends were trimmed by 1 base and 7 bases, with 13 bases remaining between them. Germline V gene lookup returns CDR1 SEHNR and CDR2 FQNEAQ (reference sequence). The length of the CDR3 is 14 residues.

At least ten counts were recorded for this clonotype. The chain has TRBV28 and TRBJ1-3, with a possible D match to TRBD1 (6 bases). This CDR3 contains 15 residues. The germline CDR1 and CDR2 sequences are MDHEN and SYDVKM. The ends were cut back, 5 bases at V and 0 bases at J, with 11 bases in the middle. Here the CDR3 DNA reads TGTGCCAGCAGTATAGGACAGTACTCTGGAAACACCATATATTTT. Translated: CASSIGQYSGNTIYF.

The chain is built from TRBV6-1 and TRBJ2-7; no firm D call. Trimming shortened V by 5 bases and J by 3 bases, and 11 bases separated the two germline ends. There are 13 residues in the CDR3. Germline lookup yields CDR1 MNHNS and CDR2 SASEGT. For the CDR3, the DNA is TGTGCCAGCAGTTACCGACTCGTCTACGAGCAGTACTTC. This sequence encodes CASSYRLVYEQYF.